This T cell receptor beta chain was profiled in a study of blood T cell repertoires in COVID-19. Whole-study context: Sites in the United States, Italy and Spain provided acute and convalescent COVID-19 samples.

CDR1 is SGHAT, CDR2 FQNNGV, per germline. V shed 5 bases, J shed 9 bases, and the junction held 3 bases outside the gene matches. This CDR3 spans 13 amino acids. Original methodology: How many nucleated cells were present was estimated from reference gene primer amplification. Assay used: immunoSEQ multiplex PCR; TCRdb lists only in-frame clones, some missing. The V and J calls and clone size were taken over from that table, and D and trimming were inferred from the DNA. Here the sample spans some 57,000 clones, around 89% being singletons. This chain uses TRBV11-2 with TRBJ2-1, with 11 positions matching TRBD1. Sequencing input: peripheral blood. The sequence was collected from a man between 60 and 75 years old with active COVID-19. The CDR3 sequence: CASSPGQGGEQFF. The CDR3 nucleotides are TGTGCCAGCAGCCCGGGACAGGGGGGTGAGCAGTTCTTC. The full variable domain, completed using reference TRBV11-2 and TRBJ2-1, is EAGVAQSPRYKIIEKRQSVAFWCNPISGHATLYWYQQILGQGPKLLIQFQNNGVVDDSQLPKDRFSAERLKGVDSTLKIQPAKLEDSAVYLCASSPGQGGEQFFGPGTRLTVL.